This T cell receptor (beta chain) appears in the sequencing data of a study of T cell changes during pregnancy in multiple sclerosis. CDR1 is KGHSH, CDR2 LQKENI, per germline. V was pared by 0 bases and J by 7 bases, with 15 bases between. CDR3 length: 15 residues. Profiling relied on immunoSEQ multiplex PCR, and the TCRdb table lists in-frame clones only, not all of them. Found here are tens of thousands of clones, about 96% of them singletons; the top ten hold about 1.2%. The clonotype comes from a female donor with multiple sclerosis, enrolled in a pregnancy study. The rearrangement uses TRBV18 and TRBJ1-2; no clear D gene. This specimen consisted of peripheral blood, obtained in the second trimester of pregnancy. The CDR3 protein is CASSPPPRWSGGYTF. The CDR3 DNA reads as TGTGCCAGCTCACCACCGCCCAGGTGGTCTGGTGGCTACACCTTC.